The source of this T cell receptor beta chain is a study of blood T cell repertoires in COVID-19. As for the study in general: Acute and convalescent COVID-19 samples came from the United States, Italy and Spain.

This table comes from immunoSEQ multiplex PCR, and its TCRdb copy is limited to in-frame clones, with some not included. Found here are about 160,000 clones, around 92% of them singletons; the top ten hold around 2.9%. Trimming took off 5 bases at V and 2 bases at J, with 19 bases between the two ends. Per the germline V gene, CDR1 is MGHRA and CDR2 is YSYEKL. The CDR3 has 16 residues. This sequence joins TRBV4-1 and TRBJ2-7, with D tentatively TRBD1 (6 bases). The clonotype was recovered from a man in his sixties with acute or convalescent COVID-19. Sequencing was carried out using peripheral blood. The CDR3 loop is CASSYDRLRDAYEQYF. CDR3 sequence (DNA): TGCGCCAGCAGCTACGACAGGCTCCGGGACGCCTACGAGCAGTACTTC.